This T cell receptor beta chain was sequenced in a study of cytomegalovirus exposure and HLA in healthy donors. Across the study: Most donors, around 81% of a few hundred genotyped, fell in the Caucasian-associated ancestry cluster.

In the PCR, 60 Vbeta and 13 Jbeta primers were used. Clones were sequenced by immunoSEQ multiplex PCR, and TCRdb holds only the in-frame ones, with some missing. This sample carries roughly 100,000 clones, 69% of them seen once, and the ten largest clones take 2.5% to 3.5%. As to this clone: Antigen unknown.

Broader study findings: In an earlier analysis, in some 500 donors, most V segments appeared productive either ~87% or ~30% of the time. Fewer than 200 TCR beta chains were listed as cytomegalovirus-associated.

The receptor's source is a man aged 25-45 years in good health and CMV-seronegative. The sample comprised PBMCs.

CDR3 protein: CASSRRGGAGFNEQFF. In DNA form, the CDR3 reads TGTGCCAGCAGCCGCCGGGGGGGCGCGGGCTTTAATGAGCAGTTCTTC. The chain couples TRBV7-9 to TRBJ2-1; 8 bases are shared with TRBD2. Trimming at V came to 5 bases and at J to 7 bases, leaving 13 bases not matched to a gene. The CDR3 covers 16 residues. Looked up from germline, CDR1 is SEHNR and CDR2 is FQNEAQ (reference sequence).